This TCR beta chain was sequenced for a study of metastatic and nonmetastatic thyroid tumors (dated by TCRdb to the early 2020s). Background for the entire study: Repertoires were compared across peripheral blood and tumor or nodule tissue samples from malignant and benign thyroid patients.

The investigation overall reported the following: In both blood and tumor samples, malignant tumors were reported to have significantly higher TCR beta diversity than benign nodules.

From cysteine to phenylalanine, the CDR3 is 14 amino acids long. Only CDR3 DNA remains: 42 bases, in frame from the first base. Looking up the germline V gene (reference sequence) yields CDR1 LNHDA and CDR2 SQIVND. Ends trimmed: V by 6 bases, J by 1 base; bases unmatched to a gene: 0. Preparation of the library involved PCR. Sequencing was performed on an Illumina HiSeq 4000. The TCR beta-chain CDR3 region of each patient was profiled by high-throughput sequencing. In the paper's pipeline: A classifier to discriminate distant-metastatic papillary thyroid cancer patients was built from CDR3 differences across clinicopathological groups. The Shannon index was used to assess repertoire diversity, and the Morisita-Horn index was used to assess tumor-blood repertoire similarity. TCRdb reprocessed the public reads (quality trimming at Q25 with fastp, clone calling with MiXCR) and kept in-frame beta chains. What appears here as the V and J calls and clone size reflects TCRdb's work, not the paper's. The sample data list fewer than 40,000 clones, and about a fifth of these were observed just once. 3% of the sample rests with the top ten.

This clone has at least ten counts. Its antigen is unknown. The input lacks base qualities; no much larger clone sits a single base away. Before undergoing thyroid surgery, none of the patients had been given any kind of treatment. Patient clinical samples collected from 2012 to 2018 were retrospectively analysed using T-cell receptor beta sequencing. The sequence links TRBV19 to TRBJ2-7; 13 nucleotides in the junction match TRBD2. The TCR sequence derives from a male donor with papillary thyroid cancer or a benign thyroid nodule (not recorded which). Some clones in this sample may be carry-over from other donors' samples. The sequenced material came from tumor tissue. DNA sequence: TGTGCCAGTAGGACTAGCGGGAGGTCCTACGAGCAGTACTTC. Its product reads: CASRTSGRSYEQYF.